These 30 T cell receptor beta chains were all obtained from the same sample, sequenced in a study of T-cell reconstitution after alpha-beta-depleted transplantation in children. Preparing the TCRbeta library involved the use of unique molecular identifiers. TCRdb recomputed calls from the PCR reads with MiXCR, one row per CDR3 protein. Among roughly 160,000 distinct CDR3 sequences listed, around 10% were seen once. This sample comprised PBMCs, obtained before TCRalphabeta/CD19-depleted stem cell transplant. The receptors here all came from a boy aged 2 to 10 with acute myeloid leukemia, due to receive a stem cell transplant.

This clonotype was observed at least ten times. The chain combines TRBV7-9 with TRBJ2-7; TRBD1 might be the D (5 bases). Per germline, CDR1 SEHNR and CDR2 FQNEAQ (reference sequence). V lost 1 base, J lost 5 bases, and 9 bases lay in between. This CDR3 contains 13 residues. The CDR3 coding sequence is TGTGCCAGCAGCTTAGGACAGAAGGACGAGCAGTACGTC. It codes for CASSLGQKDEQYV.

This clonotype was detected many times. One junction end disagrees with the germline gene, perhaps due to a read error. This sequence joins TRBV27 and TRBJ1-1; D perhaps matches TRBD1 (6 bases). The CDR3 has 14 residues. The V gene's germline CDR1 is MNHEY and CDR2 SMNVEV (reference sequence). CDR3 in amino acids: CASSLFPGATKAFF. The CDR3 region has the DNA TGTGCCAGCAGTTTATTCCCGGGGGCCACTAAAGCTTTCTTT.

This clonotype was seen many times. The rearrangement joins TRBV29-1 to TRBJ1-1; D remains unclear. The CDR3 sequence is 13 residues long. V lost 2 bases and J 3 bases, leaving 10 bases between the germline ends. Germline V gives CDR1 SQVTM, CDR2 ANQGSEA. The CDR3 is CSVEQVGDTEAFF. For the CDR3, the DNA is TGCAGCGTTGAACAGGTTGGTGACACTGAAGCTTTCTTT.

Comments on this clonotype: A read error may be the cause here, since a much bigger clone is one base away. The chain is built from TRBV15 and TRBJ1-5; D is unresolved. Trimming removed 1 base from V and 4 bases from J, with 5 bases in between. This CDR3 has 13 residues. The V gene's germline CDR1 is LNHNV and CDR2 YYDKDF (reference sequence). This CDR3 reads CATSRGGNQPQHF. For the CDR3, the DNA is TGTGCCACCAGCAGAGGAGGTAATCAGCCCCAGCATTTT.

This clonotype showed up many times. V is TRBV25-1 and J is TRBJ2-7; 9 bases map to TRBD1. CDR1 and CDR2 (germline): MGHDK, SYGVNS. V was pared by 3 bases and J by 3 bases, with 6 bases of the junction left unmatched. This CDR3 spans 15 amino acids. The CDR3, as DNA: TGTGCCAGCAGTGATGGTGTGGGACAGGGCTACGAGCAGTACTTC. It translates to CASSDGVGQGYEQYF.

This clonotype was counted at least ten times. The chain employs TRBV10-3 and TRBJ2-2; 9 bases line up with TRBD2. The V gene's germline CDR1 is ENHRY and CDR2 SYGVKD. The CDR3 runs 16 residues. J was trimmed by 0 bases and V by 6 bases; bases with no gene match: 5. The CDR3 DNA sequence: TGTGCCATCAGCGGGGGACTAGCCGCGAACACCGGGGAGCTGTTTTTT. Its protein product is CAISGGLAANTGELFF.

This clonotype came up many times. J is TRBJ2-7 and V is TRBV5-1; D is undetermined. With 6 bases removed from V and 5 bases from J, the gap between germline ends came to 9 bases. CDR3 size: 11 residues. CDR1 SGHRS and CDR2 YFSETQ come from the germline V gene. The CDR3 region has the DNA TGCGCCAGCAAGGGTTTAGACGAGCAGTACTTC. Amino acids: CASKGLDEQYF.

This clonotype occurred many times. V and J are TRBV6-1 and TRBJ2-5; 12 bases line up with TRBD2. In germline, CDR1 is MNHNS, CDR2 SASEGT. This CDR3 has 14 residues. V was clipped by 6 bases and J by 4 bases; unmatched bases: 3. As DNA, the CDR3 is TGTGCCAGCAGAGAGACTAGCGGGGGAGAGACCCAGTACTTC. It yields the protein CASRETSGGETQYF.

This clonotype was picked up many times. This rearrangement joins TRBV5-1 to TRBJ1-6; D may be TRBD1 (5 bases). This CDR3 region has 16 residues. V was pared by 4 bases and J by 5 bases, with 16 bases between. Germline CDR1 reads SGHRS; CDR2 reads YFSETQ. CDR3 DNA: TGCGCCAGCAGCCAAGGGCCGATAGGGGATAATTCACCCCTCCACTTT. This sequence encodes CASSQGPIGDNSPLHF.

Details on this clonotype: A much larger clone sits a single nucleotide away, making a read error possible. V and J are TRBV5-1 and TRBJ2-3, with a possible D match to TRBD1 (5 bases). Germline assignment: CDR1 SGHRS and CDR2 YFSETQ. The CDR3 is 12 amino acids. Between the trimmed V and J ends, which lost 6 bases and 5 bases, there was a span of 10 bases. The CDR3: CASMHRGDTQYF. CDR3 bases: TGCGCCAGCATGCATAGGGGAGATACGCAGTATTTT.

This clonotype was detected many times. The rearrangement joins TRBV12-3 or TRBV12-4 to TRBJ2-1; 10 bases fit TRBD1. The CDR3 is 16 amino acids. The junction had 7 bases not matched to a gene; V was cut back by 6 bases and J by 2 bases. The CDR3, as DNA: TGTGCCAGCAGATCCCCCGGGACAGGGGCCTACAATGAGCAGTTCTTC. Encoded protein: CASRSPGTGAYNEQFF.

A remark on this clonotype: Here the CDR3 omits its conserved ending phenylalanine or tryptophan, so a read error is the likely source. The rearrangement uses TRBV5-1 and TRBJ2-1; no clear D. Germline CDR1 and CDR2: SGHRS and YFSETQ. Trimming stripped 7 bases from V and 12 bases from J, with 20 bases between. This CDR3 spans 13 amino acids. The CDR3 loop is CASARDPAIGQFS. The CDR3 coding sequence is TGCGCCAGCGCAAGGGATCCAGCCATAGGGCAGTTCTCC.

V usage is TRBV7-3 and J usage is TRBJ2-7, with TRBD2 as a possible D gene (5 bases). V was clipped by 5 bases and J by 7 bases, with 15 bases between them. Germline CDR1 is SGHTA and CDR2 is FQGTGA. The CDR3 is 13 amino acids. The CDR3 coding sequence is TGTGCCAGCAGCCCATTTGAGGGTCTGGAGCAGTACTTC. Translating it yields CASSPFEGLEQYF.

This chain links TRBV28 with TRBJ1-5; 8 positions match TRBD1. Germline lookup yields CDR1 MDHEN and CDR2 SYDVKM. The trim removed 6 bases at V and 1 base at J, leaving 5 bases unmatched. The CDR3 consists of 15 residues. Here the CDR3 reads CASRRQGSSNQPQHF. The CDR3 DNA follows: TGTGCCAGCAGGAGACAGGGGAGCAGCAATCAGCCCCAGCATTTT.

This clonotype has a count of ten or more. V is TRBV13 and J is TRBJ1-3; no clear D gene. The CDR3 has 15 amino acids. The germline V gene has CDR1 PRHDT and CDR2 FYEKMQ (reference sequence). Trimming pared 6 bases from V and 0 bases from J, leaving 12 bases between. The CDR3 region is CASSPLELSGNTIYF. The CDR3 DNA reads as TGTGCCAGCAGTCCGCTTGAACTCTCTGGAAACACCATATATTTT.

Ten or more counts support this clonotype. The rearrangement uses TRBV4-1 and TRBJ1-1; D perhaps matches TRBD1 (5 bases). Between the trimmed V and J ends, which lost 0 bases and 1 base, there was a span of 12 bases. Germline V CDR1 and CDR2: MGHRA, YSYEKL. This CDR3 is 16 amino acids long. In DNA form, the CDR3 reads TGCGCCAGCAGCCAAGAGTTCTGGGGCGGGAACACTGAAGCTTTCTTT. This translates into CASSQEFWGGNTEAFF.

This clonotype has ten or more counts. This rearrangement joins TRBV29-1 to TRBJ1-1; 7 bases align to TRBD1. Germline V gene data show CDR1 as SQVTM and CDR2 as ANQGSEA. CDR3 length: 13 amino acids. Trimming cost V 4 bases and J 1 base; bases outside gene matches: 3. The CDR3 DNA reads TGCAGCGTTGCCCGACAGGGGAACACTGAAGCTTTCTTT. This codes for CSVARQGNTEAFF.

This clonotype was detected many times. The chain recombines TRBV6-1 with TRBJ1-5, with TRBD1 as a possible D gene (5 bases). The CDR3 extends over 15 amino acids. CDR1 MNHNS and CDR2 SASEGT come from the germline V gene. V was shortened by 6 bases and J by 3 bases, with 15 bases between the two germline ends. The CDR3 sequence: CASSPFRQSNQPQHF. Here the CDR3 DNA reads TGTGCCAGCAGCCCCTTCCGACAGTCCAATCAGCCCCAGCATTTT.

The rearrangement joins TRBV5-1 to TRBJ1-5; D is perhaps TRBD1 (6 bases). The V gene lost 4 bases and the J gene lost 0 bases, with 11 bases spanning the gap. This CDR3 spans 15 amino acids. The germline CDR1 and CDR2 sequences are SGHRS and YFSETQ. The CDR3 region has the DNA TGCGCCAGCAGCCCCGGACAGAGTAGCAATCAGCCCCAGCATTTT. This codes for CASSPGQSSNQPQHF. The variable domain in full, with the rest retrieved from reference TRBV5-1 and TRBJ1-5, is KAGVTQTPRYLIKTRGQQVTLSCSPISGHRSVSWYQQTPGQGLQFLFEYFSETQRNKGNFPGRFSGRQFSNSRSEMNVSTLELGDSALYLCASSPGQSSNQPQHFGDGTRLSIL.

This clonotype was seen repeatedly, ten times or more. This chain links TRBV20-1 with TRBJ2-1; no reliable D call. The V and J ends lost 4 bases and 3 bases respectively, with 16 bases between them. The CDR3 runs to 15 residues. Germline lookup yields CDR1 DFQATT and CDR2 SNEGSKA (reference sequence). DNA of the CDR3: TGCAGTGCTATTCATTCGGGCGAGTACTACAATGAGCAGTTCTTC. This translates into CSAIHSGEYYNEQFF.

This clonotype was counted at least ten times. The chain carries TRBV7-9 and TRBJ2-3; D call uncertain. V was clipped by 5 bases and J by 3 bases, with 18 bases between them. The CDR3 sequence is 16 residues long. Germline loops: CDR1 SEHNR, CDR2 FQNEAQ (reference sequence). In nucleotides, the CDR3 is TGTGCCAGCAGCCCAGCCCGGCAGTACGGGACAGATACGCAGTATTTT. This gives the protein CASSPARQYGTDTQYF.

This clonotype was counted ten times or more. The genes are TRBV29-1 and TRBJ1-1; 9 bases fit TRBD1. Looked up from germline, CDR1 is SQVTM and CDR2 is ANQGSEA. The CDR3 sequence is 15 residues long. Unmatched junction bases numbered 8, after V lost 6 bases and J lost 0 bases. CDR3 sequence: CSVTGGGRVNTEAFF. CDR3 coding DNA: TGCAGCGTCACAGGGGGCGGAAGGGTGAACACTGAAGCTTTCTTT.

This clonotype was counted at least ten times. The chain combines TRBV28 with TRBJ2-7; TRBD2 matches at 8 bases. V was clipped by 9 bases and J by 0 bases; unmatched bases: 13. The CDR3 runs 16 residues. Germline CDR1 MDHEN, CDR2 SYDVKM. The CDR3 sequence is CASETLLAVSSYEQYF. The CDR3 DNA reads as TGTGCCAGTGAGACTTTACTAGCGGTGAGCTCCTACGAGCAGTACTTC. The entire variable domain, with the rest obtained from reference TRBV28 and TRBJ2-7, is as follows: DVKVTQSSRYLVKRTGEKVFLECVQDMDHENMFWYRQDPGLGLRLIYFSYDVKMKEKGDIPEGYSVSREKKERFSLILESASTNQTSMYLCASETLLAVSSYEQYFGPGTRLTVT.

The rearrangement uses TRBV5-1 and TRBJ1-1, with a weak D call TRBD1 (5 bases). The CDR3 is made up of 13 amino acids. The germline V gene has CDR1 SGHRS and CDR2 YFSETQ. Between the trimmed V and J ends, which lost 0 bases and 4 bases, there was a span of 7 bases. The DNA of the CDR3 is TGCGCCAGCAGCTTGGCAGGGCTCACTGAAGCTTTCTTT. Its protein is CASSLAGLTEAFF.

This clonotype was recorded many times. The DNA of the CDR3 is TGTGCCAGTAGTAGGGTGGACAATGAGCAGTTCTTC. It is translated as CASSRVDNEQFF. V gene TRBV19 combines with J gene TRBJ2-1; D unresolved. The CDR3 covers 12 residues. CDR1 and CDR2 (germline): LNHDA, SQIVND (reference sequence). Trimming pared 4 bases from V and 5 bases from J, leaving 6 bases between.

This clonotype appeared many times. V gene TRBV4-1 combines with J gene TRBJ1-2; maybe TRBD1 (6 bases). CDR3 length: 15 amino acids. The V and J ends lost 6 bases and 0 bases respectively, with 14 bases between them. The V gene's germline CDR1 is MGHRA and CDR2 YSYEKL. The CDR3 sequence is CASSFGQTTNYGYTF. CDR3 sequence (DNA): TGCGCCAGCAGTTTTGGACAGACTACTAACTATGGCTACACCTTC.

J is TRBJ2-3 and V is TRBV20-1; possibly TRBD1 for D (5 bases). Germline V lookup: CDR1 DFQATT, CDR2 SNEGSKA (reference sequence). The CDR3 runs to 15 residues. V was clipped by 1 base and J by 2 bases, with 13 bases between them. CDR3 coding DNA: TGCAGTGCTAGAGGGGGCGCGGAGCTCACAGATACGCAGTATTTT. It codes for CSARGGAELTDTQYF.

There are many counts of this clonotype. The V gene is TRBV6-5, the J gene TRBJ2-7; 9 nucleotides agree with TRBD2. With V trimmed by 3 bases and J by 2 bases, 8 bases remained unmatched. The CDR3 is made up of 16 amino acids. The germline CDR1 and CDR2 sequences are MNHEY and SVGAGI. The CDR3 region is CASSYRSGRSTYEQYF. CDR3 coding DNA: TGTGCCAGCAGTTATAGGAGCGGGAGGTCCACCTACGAGCAGTACTTC.

This clonotype was seen repeatedly, ten times or more. The rearrangement joins TRBV5-5 to TRBJ2-7; maybe TRBD2 (6 bases). The V end lost 3 bases, the J end lost 0 bases, and 16 bases lay between the germline ends. The CDR3 runs 16 residues. Germline CDR1 and CDR2: SGHKS and YYEKEE (reference sequence). The CDR3 reads CASSSHLAEPSYEQYF. The DNA for the CDR3 is TGTGCCAGCAGCTCACACTTAGCGGAGCCCTCCTACGAGCAGTACTTC.

At least ten counts were recorded for this clonotype. This chain links TRBV10-2 with TRBJ2-7; 9 bases map to TRBD1. The CDR3 runs 13 residues. The V gene's germline CDR1 is WSHSY and CDR2 SAAADI. With 2 bases clipped from V and 6 bases from J, the junction kept 2 bases outside the gene matches. The CDR3: CASSELTGGEQYV. The CDR3 DNA follows: TGCGCCAGCAGTGAGCTGACAGGGGGCGAGCAGTACGTC.